This T cell receptor beta chain was found in a study of cytomegalovirus exposure and HLA in healthy donors. Study outcomes and limitations: The authors enumerated 164 TCR beta chains as linked to cytomegalovirus. In a later analysis, TCR beta V- and J-gene trimming was associated with a missense DCLRE1C variant.

V shed 0 bases and J shed 9 bases, with 15 bases lying between them. The CDR3 contains 15 residues. Germline-derived CDR1 and CDR2 are KGHSH and LQKENI. PCR employed 60 Vbeta and 13 Jbeta primers. The repertoire was sequenced with immunoSEQ multiplex PCR; TCRdb's copy has only in-frame clones and lacks some. This sample has 100,000 or so clones, with roughly three quarters found just once. A word on this clone: The target antigen is unknown.

The TCR originated in a male donor in good health and CMV-seropositive. V and J are TRBV18 and TRBJ2-1, with D perhaps matching TRBD2 (6 bases). The sample was PBMCs. CDR3 in amino acids: CASSPPGGGTFEQFF. The CDR3 nucleotides read TGTGCCAGCTCACCACCGGGGGGTGGAACATTTGAGCAGTTCTTC.